One T cell receptor (beta chain) is described in this entry. Its antigen is not identified. All donors came from Russia, were Caucasian and healthy, and spanned ages about 6 to 100. No fewer than 7 million PBMCs went into each sample. The second PCR ran roughly 7 to 12 cycles with a sample-barcoded 5' primer and J-beta primers. TCRdb itself ran the 5' RACE reads through MiXCR, one entry per CDR3 protein. The sample contains 1.5 million to 2 million distinct CDR3 sequences, approximately 50% of which appear only once. This entry comes from a study of blood T cells in healthy people across ages. Study at large: Capture by template switching was about one barcoded beta molecule per two T cells.

The CDR3 length is 13 residues. V was pared by 7 bases and J by 7 bases, with 16 bases between. Study results and limitations: Unsorted PBMC input precluded a conclusive naive versus antigen-experienced comparison.

This TCR was recovered from a woman aged 40 to 49 in good health. The V call is TRBV12-3 or TRBV12-4, the J call TRBJ1-2; TRBD1 might be the D (6 bases). Sequencing used blood. For the CDR3, the DNA is TGTGCCAGCACCTTGACAGGTGGGGGTGGCTACACCTTC. It is translated as CASTLTGGGGYTF.